This T cell receptor beta chain emerged from a study of T cell responses to AZD1222 COVID-19 vaccine (dated by TCRdb to 2020 to 2023). With respect to the entire study: AZD1222 recipients with second doses at about 4 weeks or about 12 weeks were pooled, because spike-specific TCR depth and breadth did not differ between schedules. Trial participants were enrolled into age subgroups of 18-55, 56-69 and 70-plus years, which contained 148, 28 and 57 TCR-sequenced participants, respectively. TCR sequencing was performed for about 250 trial participants, of whom 200 to 210 were given two doses of AZD1222 and approximately 25 were given two doses of MenACWY control vaccine.

The CDR3 regions of human TCRbeta chains were subjected to immunosequencing. The source study handled its data this way. Repertoire TCRs were checked for matches against a reference library of SARS-CoV-2-specific TCRs that had been generated using the MIRA antigen-specificity platform. Breadth was defined as the fraction of unique TCRs that were SARS-CoV-2-associated. Depth was defined as the fraction of total T cells that were SARS-CoV-2-associated. Using the MIRA data, every spike-specific TCR was mapped to the spike region that the TCR reacted to and assigned to either a CD4 or a CD8 class. Log10-transformed breadth and depth values were compared by one-way ANOVA with Sidak's multiple comparisons tests. The table was pulled from immuneACCESS by TCRdb, which kept in-frame rearrangements only. Such tables lose some clones; where checked, under half of the loss comes from unresolved V genes, and the rest has no known cause. V and J calls and clone size are those listed in that table; D and trimming were worked out from the DNA. This sample gives around 65,000 clones in total; roughly 80% of them show up just once. Together, the top ten hold more than 12% of the sample.

This clone was seen a few times. The specificity of this receptor is unknown. Base qualities were left out, and no much larger clone turns up one base away. Looking up the germline V gene yields CDR1 SGHAT and CDR2 FQNNGV. V gives up 5 bases and J gives up 0 bases, and the segment between their germline ends measures 3 bases. From cysteine to phenylalanine, the CDR3 is 12 amino acids long. Only the CDR3 part of the read is kept: 36 bases, read in frame from the first base. This specimen's time point label, interpreted: baseline before first vaccination. The vaccinee samples were drawn from two UK trials, COV001 and COV002, one of which was a single-blind randomized controlled phase 2/3 trial testing AZD1222 (ChAdOx1 nCoV-19) in healthy adults. Trial participant PBMC samples were collected at day 0 and day 28 after the second dose for TCRbeta chain sequencing. General study outcomes and caveats: Epitopes outside the regions mutated in the B.1.351 and B.1.1.7 variants were reportedly recognized by nearly half of the unique spike-specific TCRs. The vaccine-associated CD4 TCRs covered the entire spike protein, and the dominant responses fell in regions 160-218 and 743-854. Participants were mostly white British, with more females than males. The authors suggested clonal diversity may have been underestimated. Because no day 14 peak-response samples were available, repertoires were characterized only after the peak T cell response. After two AZD1222 doses, spike-specific TCR breadth and depth were significantly higher than at day 0 and than in MenACWY recipients. Only 5 to 7 AZD1222 recipients were SARS-CoV-2 seropositive at baseline, limiting conclusions about previously exposed vaccinees. The 56-69-year group was small, and its depth increase did not reach significance, likely because of low power.

The sequenced sample was peripheral blood, obtained on day 0 of AZD1222 vaccination. The TCR comes from an adult in good health. The chain is encoded by TRBV11-2 joined to TRBJ2-3, with no confidently assigned D gene. The CDR3 protein: CASSASTDTQYF. The DNA is TGTGCCAGCAGCGCTAGCACAGATACGCAGTATTTT.